Listed below are T cell receptor beta chains from one sample, sequenced in a study of OX40 agonist ivuxolimab in advanced cancers. Sequencing was performed with immunoSEQ multiplex PCR; in TCRdb, only in-frame clones are kept and a portion is missing. The table lists approximately 94,000 clones, around 93% of them singletons. Material: CD4+ or CD8+ T cells sorted from blood, obtained in a trial of the OX40 agonist ivuxolimab. The receptors derive from an adult with an advanced solid tumor such as melanoma, head and neck, liver or kidney cancer. The CDR3 runs from the conserved cysteine through the conserved F or W. D genes are given only for firm matches. Size is stated for part of the rows, as once, few or many counts, or as a class when the clone is expanded.

j_call,d_call,clone_size,v_call,cdr3_aa,cdr3_nt
TRBJ2-7,TRBD2,NA,TRBV5-5,CASSLIGAAGVGEQYF,TGTGCCAGCAGCTTGATCGGTGCAGCGGGAGTAGGCGAGCAGTACTTC
TRBJ1-2,NA,NA,TRBV28,CASVTGIRWSGYTF,TGTGCCAGCGTAACAGGGATTCGTTGGAGTGGCTACACCTTC
TRBJ1-5,NA,NA,TRBV5-8,CASSFRGDSQPQHF,TGTGCCAGCAGTTTCAGGGGAGACAGTCAGCCCCAGCATTTT
TRBJ1-1,NA,once,TRBV21-1,CASSKLVRTNTEAFF,TGTGCCAGCAGCAAATTGGTCAGGACGAACACTGAAGCTTTCTTT
TRBJ2-7,NA,NA,TRBV29-1,CSDADRSHLRSEQYF,TGCAGCGACGCCGACAGGTCTCACCTACGATCGGAGCAGTACTTC
TRBJ2-3,TRBD2,NA,TRBV28,CASSRRTSGVTLTDTQYF,TGTGCCAGCAGTCGTCGGACTAGCGGGGTCACTTTAACAGATACGCAGTATTTT
TRBJ1-5,TRBD1,NA,TRBV4-1,CASSQGTGGSLGNQPQHF,TGCGCCAGCAGCCAGGGGACAGGGGGCTCACTAGGCAATCAGCCCCAGCATTTT
TRBJ2-1,TRBD1,NA,TRBV5-1,CASSSRQGDYNEQFF,TGCGCCAGCAGCTCTAGACAGGGGGACTACAATGAGCAGTTCTTC
TRBJ1-5,NA,NA,TRBV2,CASSPYSNQPQHF,TGTGCCAGCAGTCCGTATAGCAATCAGCCCCAGCATTTT
TRBJ1-5,TRBD1,NA,TRBV18,CASSPSGQGNQPQHF,TGTGCCAGCTCGCCCTCGGGACAGGGTAATCAGCCCCAGCATTTT
TRBJ2-1,TRBD2,NA,TRBV4-3,CASSQLAGGPYEQFF,TGCGCCAGCAGCCAATTGGCGGGAGGGCCTTATGAGCAGTTCTTC
TRBJ1-3,NA,NA,TRBV21-1,CASSKDTVPLGNTIYF,TGTGCCAGCAGCAAAGATACGGTACCCCTCGGAAACACCATATATTTT